What follows describes a single T cell receptor beta chain. Sequencing of TCRbeta CDR3 at survey depth gave sequences and template counts. Assay used: immunoSEQ multiplex PCR; TCRdb lists only in-frame clones, some missing. Of about 9,900 clones in the sample, more than 55% were seen once. The data originate from a study of tissue T cells after allogeneic stem cell transplantation. The material sequenced was tissue from the jejunum, taken at autopsy. This TCR was sampled from a female donor at least 60 years old with lung cancer.

The CDR3 reads CASSQGPAGTSGEETQYF. The CDR3 bases are TGTGCCAGCAGCCAAGGCCCAGCGGGGACTAGCGGGGAAGAGACCCAGTACTTC. This chain joins TRBV4-2 and TRBJ2-5, with TRBD2 identical over 13 bases. Germline CDR1 and CDR2: LGHNA and YNFKEQ. V was pared by 1 base and J by 3 bases, with 8 bases of the junction left unmatched. The CDR3 runs 18 residues.